This TCR beta chain was sequenced in a study of cytomegalovirus exposure and HLA in healthy donors. For this clone: What it binds is unknown.

Study results and caveats: Previously analyzed data showed that most TCR beta V segments were productive at a frequency of about 87% or about 30%. Cytomegalovirus status, reportedly, was diagnosed with high specificity and sensitivity by the classifier. There were some V segments, including TRBV6-2 and TRBV6-3, excluded as indistinguishable.

This CDR3 has 17 residues. CDR1 is LNHDA, CDR2 SQIVND, per germline (reference sequence). The J segment lost 5 bases and the V segment lost 6 bases, leaving 10 bases of the junction unmatched. PCR primers comprised 60 Vbeta and 13 Jbeta primers. The table came from immunoSEQ multiplex PCR; TCRdb's copy has only in-frame clones and leaves some out. Of 170,000 or so clones in the sample, 60% to 85% were seen once. The chain employs TRBV19 and TRBJ2-5, with TRBD2 matching over 15 bases. Specimen: PBMCs. This sequence originates from a woman between 50 and 59 years old in good health and CMV-seropositive. The CDR3 DNA follows: TGTGCCAGTAGCTCCGGACTAGCGGGGGGGCCGTGGGAGACCCAGTACTTC. Translating it yields CASSSGLAGGPWETQYF.